The clone carrying this T cell receptor (beta chain) came up a few times. The sample is drawn from a study of blood T cell repertoires in COVID-19. Across the study: Acute and convalescent COVID-19 samples came from the United States, Italy and Spain.

Using immunoSEQ multiplex PCR, the repertoire was profiled, and TCRdb retains in-frame clones only, with some absent. The sample includes approximately 500,000 clones, approximately 90% seen only once; the top ten take 1.8%. Individuals drawn from some 25 US areas were roughly 18 to 100 years old. Allocation to cohorts depended on clinical history reported by the participants. Cohort 3 recovered donors had two negative PCRs, clearance, or symptom resolution. V was pared by 5 bases and J by 2 bases, with 14 bases between. The germline gives CDR1 SGHAT, CDR2 FQNNGV. CDR3 length equals 15 residues. Sequenced sample: PBMCs or T cells enriched from blood (not recorded which). This sequence joins TRBV11-2 and TRBJ2-3, with D possibly being TRBD2 (6 bases). The receptor was derived from a woman in her thirties or forties who had recovered from COVID-19. The CDR3 bases are TGTGCCAGCAGCCTCGGGACTGGGCCCACAGATACGCAGTATTTT. It is translated as CASSLGTGPTDTQYF.